A selection of T cell receptor beta chains follows, all from one sample in a study of a mutant IDH1 vaccine in newly diagnosed glioma. Produced via immunoSEQ multiplex PCR; TCRdb's table is partial and in-frame only. The sample includes about 92,000 clones, about 83% seen only once; the top ten take 7% to 9%. The sample was PBMCs, taken from a glioma patient treated with radiotherapy, temozolomide or both. The source of these receptors is a woman between 50 and 59 years old with glioma. Both conserved end residues are trimmed from each CDR3.

v_call,cdr3_aa
TRBV6-6,ASSPGTGENTIY
TRBV6-1,ASRGGQPQH
TRBV2,ASRGTGGGNTEAF
TRBV2,ASSDGSGTDTQY
TRBV5-4,ASSGGDSGVDYNEQF
TRBV2,ASSAHLYGYT
TRBV7-7,ASSSSRDTGELF
TRBV25-1,ASSGTGTGVSGYT
TRBV11-3,ASSLDPGGHTEAF
TRBV7-2,ASTLLANYGYT
TRBV7-6,ASSQSRDRLTRETQY
TRBV27,ASSLGLLAGGDTQY
TRBV6-1,ASSELTPKNTEAF
TRBV6-6,ASSLDGSSGNTIY
TRBV7-8,ASSFAVDQPQH
TRBV18,ASSLQEMNTEAF
TRBV7-2,ASSLGSVAGDEQY
TRBV5-1,ASSGSAGLGNTEAF
TRBV4-3,ASGLSGSGGAHGEQF
TRBV5-1,ASSLLTDTQY
TRBV7-2,ASSLNLEQF
TRBV7-2,ASSLNIAGNTIY
TRBV5-6,ASSLVDTSEQY
TRBV5-4,ASSFYTNTQY
TRBV7-2,ASSLDESRLFSYEQY
TRBV18,ASSPGDGTSSYEQY
TRBV9,ASSISGGAPDTQY
TRBV9,ASSGPLLAGGRYNEQF
TRBV27,ASSFTGGWETQY
TRBV4-3,ASSRGQGGTETQY
TRBV7-2,ASRWSGGAGNEQF
TRBV19,ASSIDGVMNTEAF
TRBV7-2,ASSLAKAELKETQY
TRBV5-1,ASSLRTLEQF
TRBV7-9,ASSLRREPTGELF
TRBV6-1,ASRRQVGYT
TRBV4-2,ASSQAGDRGYQPQH
TRBV9,ASSPRSVGNTIY
TRBV27,ASSQTGGRNEQY
TRBV4-3,ASSQDANGKNQPQH
TRBV7-9,ASSPWDRASTDTQY
TRBV25-1,ASSEGGSGAF
TRBV29-1,SVVGDRREQY
TRBV4-3,ASSQDHREKDGYT
TRBV6-1,ASSALSATANYGYT
TRBV5-4,ASSRGQGASGEQF
TRBV7-9,ASSLGQSSYNSPLH
TRBV25-1,ASSGWANTEAF
TRBV6-5,ASSYSISGAYNEQF
TRBV5-6,ASSLFRGAKEAF
TRBV19,ASSAVMGAEAF
TRBV2,ASSEMVVAKNIQY
TRBV10-2,ASSRDRAVTGELF
TRBV2,ASGSGYYEQY